This T cell receptor (beta chain) was sequenced for a study of control samples from healthy donors and cancer patients. This CDR3 region has 12 residues. The ends were cut back, 10 bases at V and 3 bases at J, with 13 bases in the middle. CDR1 LNHDA and CDR2 SQIVND come from the germline V gene (reference sequence). The protocol was immunoSEQ multiplex PCR, while the TCRdb copy is restricted to in-frame clones and leaves out a portion. Of about 69,000 clones listed, roughly 87% are singletons. In its sample, this clone was seen a few times. Specimen: PBMCs. The V and J genes are TRBV19 and TRBJ2-7; D is possibly TRBD1 (6 bases). The receptor comes from a man in his sixties with colorectal cancer. CDR3 loop: CATRDNFYEQYF. CDR3 nucleotide sequence: TGTGCCACCCGGGACAACTTCTACGAGCAGTACTTC.